The following is a TCR beta chain sequence with its context. Its recognized antigen is unknown. No base qualities exist here, and no much larger clone lies one base off it. The cohort was made up of hundreds of healthy bone marrow donors. At the time of sampling, all cohort members were nominally healthy, though unrecorded immune exposures were likely present. The donor tested CMV seronegative and was one of the 352 seronegative cohort members. A peripheral blood sample was provided by each donor, and peripheral blood mononuclear cells were used for TCR beta sequencing. The Qiagen DNeasy Blood Extraction Kit was used to extract genomic DNA from the blood cell samples. These data belong to a study of cytomegalovirus exposure and HLA in healthy donors (dated by TCRdb to the late 2010s). Study-wide context: An earlier analysis of several hundred of the donors reported about 300 Gb of sequence data and 117 million unique TCR beta sequences obtained from about 179 million T cells. Roughly 300 gigabases of sequencing data and 80 million or so unique TCR sequences were included in an early release covering roughly 700 HLA-typed donors. Of the roughly 400 genotyped donors, 65% to 90% fell in the genetic ancestry cluster associated with self-reported Caucasian donors. The study was designed to test whether signatures of past pathogen exposure could be identified by cataloging public T cell receptors. The T cell repertoires of some 670 subjects were profiled by immunosequencing and related to cytomegalovirus serostatus. Along with the approximately 700-subject first cohort, a separate validation cohort of 120 different subjects was used. To predict cytomegalovirus infection status, the study combined high-throughput TCR immunosequencing, statistical association of individual TCRs with disease status, and machine learning. In a later analysis, previously published TCR beta repertoires from 666 donors were re-analyzed and high-resolution HLA genotyping was added so that TCR occurrence patterns could be studied. Rather than using new phenotypic data, the later analysis identified candidate immune exposures from TCR beta sequences and from how often those sequences occurred across donors. In an earlier analysis of over 550 of the donors, high-throughput TCR beta sequencing was used to judge whether each TCR beta V gene segment behaved as functional or pseudogenic. Alongside the repertoire data, information on donor age, sex, ethnicity and CMV serostatus was compiled. A later genetic analysis used genome-wide SNP genotypes for about 55% of the 666 donors, treating that subset as a discovery cohort. All discovery cohort repertoires had been generated using a single sequencing platform. Both class I and class II loci were covered by HLA typing, at four-digit resolution. Typing coverage varied by locus: roughly 629-630 donors for A, B, C, DRB1 and DQB1; more than 500 for DQA1; about 590 for DPA1; fewer than 480 for DPB1. Several DR-DQ haplotypes were treated as single units for association and clustering because of strong linkage in the cohort. Among roughly 400 genotyped donors of the cohort, an average of approximately 240,000 unique TCR beta nucleotide sequences were sequenced per donor, roughly a sixth of them non-productive. Paper-wide results and their limitations: Cytomegalovirus status was reported to be diagnosed by the classifier with high specificity and sensitivity in both the original and validation cohorts. In a later analysis, most CMV-associated TCR beta chains were found to appear HLA-restricted, with HLA associations seemingly driven largely by CMV exposure. The presence/absence analyses assumed that sequencing depth was roughly uniform across donors, and that assumption may not be true. A later genetic analysis associated a missense DCLRE1C variant with V-gene and J-gene trimming of TCR beta chains, and an independent cohort replicated the association. For the cohort, immune exposure information was limited to CMV serostatus. Assigning TCR associations to individual alleles was difficult when HLA alleles, especially DR and DQ, strongly co-occurred. A few of the identified cytomegalovirus-associated TCR beta chains were confirmed in vitro to be specific for cytomegalovirus antigens. Only TCR beta chains were sequenced in this cohort, and the absence of alpha or paired-chain data limited detectable features. According to a later analysis, TCR association rates differed among HLA loci, with DRB1 alleles showing the most associated TCRs and HLA-C alleles showing the fewest. Because some donors lacked HLA typing at each locus, the association tests relied only on the typed subset. Most TCR sequences were seen in very few donors, while some public TCRs were found in many individuals. In a later analysis, HLA-associated TCR beta chains showed more clonal expansion and lower generation probabilities than non-associated chains that were equally common. A further reported finding was that TCR beta sequences accurately predicted the HLA-A and HLA-B alleles for most subjects in the first cohort. The study gave a list of under 200 TCR beta chains associated with cytomegalovirus. In a later analysis, several top co-occurrence clusters were reported to appear linked to parvovirus B19, influenza, CMV and Epstein-Barr virus. Seventeen rarely observed V segments, including chromosome 9 orphons, were excluded from the earlier analysis of 550 to 700 of the donors because counts were too low. In an earlier analysis of some 500 of the donors, most TCR beta V segments were observed in productive rearrangements about 87% or about 30% of the time, broadly matching IMGT annotations. A cluster of highly shared sequence variants was judged likely to be a technical artifact of the sequencing pipeline. Some IMGT-functional V segments, including TRBV6-2 and TRBV6-3, could not be told apart with the 87-base-pair reads, so those segments were excluded. Specific HLA alleles were associated with around 18,000 TCR beta sequences at a false discovery rate of 0.05 in a later analysis. In a later genetic analysis, fewer N-insertions in productive TCRs were reported among donors in an Asian-associated ancestry cluster than the approximately 710-donor mean. Linkage disequilibrium might explain the correlated functional status among segregating V segments, but an unknown experimental factor could not be excluded. The authors suggested that the approach could potentially be extended to other disease states and immunological phenotypes.

Libraries were prepared through the immunoSEQ multiplex PCR assay. For the multiplex PCR, a mixture combining 60 forward primers for TCR Vbeta segments and 13 reverse primers for TCR Jbeta segments was used. The CDR3 region of rearranged TCR beta genes was amplified from genomic DNA with a multiplex PCR assay. The amplified TCR beta libraries were sequenced on the Illumina HiSeq System as 87-base-pair reads. The authors processed their data as follows. Across the 700 or so repertoires, a later analysis counted 80 million or so unique TCR beta chains, 9 million to 14 million of which were shared by at least two donors. Raw reads were error-corrected and collapsed into unique sequences with a nearest-neighbor algorithm that merged closely related sequences to remove PCR and sequencing errors. V, D and J gene segments were assigned by aligning CDR3 sequences to IMGT reference sequences. For a sequence to be retained, at least a six-nucleotide match to both a V gene segment and a J gene segment was required. Rearrangements were classified as productive when the CDR3 lacked stop codons and remained in frame with V and J, and all other rearrangements were classified as non-productive. Following IMGT convention, CDR3 was defined as the stretch from the second conserved V-encoded cysteine to the conserved J-encoded phenylalanine. Sequences without an unambiguous match to a single V gene segment were excluded from the earlier analysis of over 500 of the donors. An earlier analysis of around 600 of the donors classified V segments as functional when productive rearrangements were above 56.7% and as segregating when the standard deviation between donors was above 5%. A statistical classification framework was developed to diagnose cytomegalovirus status using the catalog of TCR beta chain sequences. A later analysis assigned V and J genes by comparing TCR nucleotide sequences with IMGT/GENE-DB human TR gene sequences. Using the TCRdist pipeline, a later analysis assigned CDR3 sequences along with most-parsimonious VDJ recombination scenarios. In a later analysis, every TCR beta chain was defined by the combination of its CDR3 amino acid sequence and its V-gene family, and reads without a unique V-gene family were dropped. As a way to deal with suspected cross-contamination and a sequencing artifact, a later analysis dropped 450 to 700 nucleotide sequences that were highly shared and had low generation probability. A later analysis calculated a clonal expansion index for each public chain from normalized within-repertoire ranks of inferred template counts. In a later analysis, generation probabilities were computed with a VDJ recombination model fitted to out-of-frame rearrangements, and the resulting probabilities were checked against IGoR. Hypergeometric tests were used in a later analysis to score TCR-TCR, TCR-HLA and TCR-CMV co-occurrence, with a repertoire-size bias correction applied to the TCR pairs. To estimate false discovery rates, a later analysis permuted the HLA or CMV assignments 20 times. In a later analysis, co-occurring TCRs were grouped with DBSCAN, and TCRdist sequence similarity was added when clustering was performed within HLA-allele-positive subsets. Repertoires with fewer than 30,000 or more than 120,000 public chains were left out of co-occurrence clustering, as were about 5 repertoires with anomalous nucleotide sharing. Sourced from immuneACCESS, this table was stored by TCRdb with only in-frame sequences that have V and J called. A share of the clones is absent; for the studies checked, an unresolved V gene accounts for under half, and the remainder has no known explanation. That table is the source of V, J and clone size, and D and trimming were worked out from the DNA. This sample has 100,000 to 150,000 clones in its table, and more than 70% of those were observed once. The top ten hold approximately 0.86% of the sample.

The germline V end is reduced by 5 bases and the J end by 7 bases; junction bases left unmatched: 13. The CDR3 holds 18 amino acids from the cysteine to the phenylalanine. Of all the DNA, just the CDR3 is kept, 54 bases in frame from base 1. In the germline V gene, CDR1 corresponds to SGHTA and CDR2 to FQGNSA. Recombination connected TRBV7-2 to TRBJ2-1; 14 bases in between match TRBD2. Material: PBMCs. This receptor was taken from a woman aged 55-70 years in good health and CMV-seronegative. The CDR3 region reads CASSARLAGGPGRNEQFF. The nucleotides read TGTGCCAGCAGCGCCCGACTAGCGGGAGGGCCGGGTAGGAATGAGCAGTTCTTC.